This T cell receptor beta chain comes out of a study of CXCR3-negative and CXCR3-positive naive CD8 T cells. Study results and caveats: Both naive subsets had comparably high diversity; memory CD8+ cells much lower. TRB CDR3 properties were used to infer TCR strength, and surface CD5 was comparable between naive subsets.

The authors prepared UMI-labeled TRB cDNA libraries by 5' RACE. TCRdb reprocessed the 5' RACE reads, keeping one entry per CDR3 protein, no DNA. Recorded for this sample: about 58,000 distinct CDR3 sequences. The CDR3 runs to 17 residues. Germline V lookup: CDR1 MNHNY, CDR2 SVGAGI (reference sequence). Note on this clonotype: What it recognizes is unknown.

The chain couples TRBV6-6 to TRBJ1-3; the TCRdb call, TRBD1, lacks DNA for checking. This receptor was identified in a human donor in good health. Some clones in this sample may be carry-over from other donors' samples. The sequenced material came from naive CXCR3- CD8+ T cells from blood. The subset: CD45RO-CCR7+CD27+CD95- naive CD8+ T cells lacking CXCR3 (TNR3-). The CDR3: CASSYSELQGFGNTIYF.